The 17 T cell receptor beta chains presented below share a single source sample, sequenced in a study of cytomegalovirus exposure and HLA in healthy donors (TCRdb year 2017). Library preparation employed the immunoSEQ multiplex PCR assay. For the multiplex PCR, a mixture combining 60 forward primers for TCR Vbeta segments and 13 reverse primers for TCR Jbeta segments was used. Entries here come from immuneACCESS through TCRdb and include only in-frame sequences with V and J called. Some clones fail to appear in such tables; in the studies checked, an unresolved V gene covers under half of the shortfall, and the cause of the remainder is unknown. The sample data list some 130,000 clones, and roughly 70% of these were observed just once. In total, the top ten clones hold under 2% of the sample. Sequencing input: PBMCs. All receptors derive from a human donor in good health.

The chain combines TRBV27 with TRBJ2-7, with no clear D. Trimming removed 4 bases at V and 2 bases at J, with 9 bases between. Germline-derived CDR1 and CDR2 are MNHEY and SMNVEV (reference sequence). This CDR3 is 13 amino acids long. CDR3 in amino acids: CASSSRHPYEQYF. In DNA form, the CDR3 reads TGTGCCAGCAGTTCCCGACACCCCTACGAGCAGTACTTC.

This chain joins TRBV11-3 and TRBJ2-7, with 10 bases lining up with TRBD2. The CDR3 is 18 residues long. V gave up 0 bases and J gave up 3 bases; unmatched junction bases: 11. The germline gives CDR1 SGHNT, CDR2 YENEEA. The CDR3 sequence: CASSLEGIGSGRSYEQYF. DNA for the CDR3: TGTGCCAGCAGCTTAGAAGGGATCGGTAGCGGGAGGAGCTACGAGCAGTACTTC.

The chain joins TRBV12-5 to TRBJ2-1; the D is unclear. This CDR3 is 11 amino acids long. Germline V CDR1 and CDR2: LGHNT, FRNRAP. V was clipped by 3 bases and J by 7 bases, with 4 bases between them. In DNA form, the CDR3 reads TGTGCTAGTGGTTTCCAGAATGAGCAGTTCTTC. Encoded protein: CASGFQNEQFF.

The chain carries TRBV19 and TRBJ1-5; maybe TRBD1 (5 bases). The V end was cut by 7 bases, the J end by 0 bases, with 22 bases between. Germline-derived CDR1 and CDR2 are LNHDA and SQIVND (reference sequence). The CDR3 sequence is 18 residues long. CDR3 protein: CASNGGGMGDYSNQPQHF. The DNA for the CDR3 is TGTGCCAGTAACGGGGGGGGTATGGGGGATTATAGCAATCAGCCCCAGCATTTT.

This clone was picked up a small number of times. The V call is TRBV18, the J call TRBJ2-2; 8 bases line up with TRBD1. The CDR3 is 15 amino acids. The ends lost 2 bases at V and 5 bases at J; junction bases unmatched: 4. The germline V gene has CDR1 KGHSH and CDR2 LQKENI. The CDR3 DNA reads TGTGCCAGCTCACCAGGACAGGGTGGAACCGGGGAGCTGTTTTTT. It specifies CASSPGQGGTGELFF.

The sample holds one count of this clone. The V call is TRBV4-2, the J call TRBJ2-1; possible D gene TRBD2, 6 bases. Looked up from germline, CDR1 is LGHNA and CDR2 is YNFKEQ. The CDR3 runs to 16 residues. The V gene lost 0 bases and the J gene lost 0 bases, with 9 bases spanning the gap. CDR3 nucleotide sequence: TGTGCCAGCAGCCAAGATGGGGGGACCTCCTACAATGAGCAGTTCTTC. It translates to CASSQDGGTSYNEQFF.

V and J are TRBV2 and TRBJ1-1, with D perhaps TRBD1 (6 bases). Trimming removed 7 bases at V and 0 bases at J, with 6 bases between. CDR3 length equals 12 residues. Germline values: CDR1 SNHLY, CDR2 FYNNEI. CDR3 coding DNA: TGTGCCAGCACAGGGGTGAACACTGAAGCTTTCTTT. Its translation is CASTGVNTEAFF.

The chain employs TRBV4-1 and TRBJ2-2, with 10 bases fitting TRBD2. This CDR3 has 17 residues. Germline CDR1 MGHRA, CDR2 YSYEKL. J lost 4 bases, V lost 4 bases, and 9 bases had no gene match. CDR3: CASSRIPLAGATGELFF. The DNA of the CDR3 is TGCGCCAGCAGCCGAATCCCCCTAGCGGGAGCCACCGGGGAGCTGTTTTTT.

The gene calls are TRBV12-5 and TRBJ1-1, with D perhaps matching TRBD1 (5 bases). The CDR3 spans 15 residues. The V gene lost 6 bases and the J gene lost 0 bases, with 14 bases spanning the gap. The germline gives CDR1 LGHNT, CDR2 FRNRAP. CDR3 in amino acids: CASGLAGHLNTEAFF. DNA for the CDR3: TGTGCTAGTGGCCTGGCCGGACACCTGAACACTGAAGCTTTCTTT.

The rearrangement joins TRBV5-4 to TRBJ2-7, with 10 bases that match TRBD2. The CDR3 length is 17 residues. Trimming removed 4 bases from V and 0 bases from J; junction bases left unmatched: 10. The germline V gene encodes CDR1 SGHNT and CDR2 YYREEE (reference sequence). CDR3 sequence: CASSQQKTSGVSYEQYF. The CDR3 DNA reads TGTGCCAGCAGCCAACAAAAAACTAGCGGGGTCTCCTACGAGCAGTACTTC.

Written as DNA, the CDR3 is TGTGCCAGCAGCCAAAGACTAGCGGGAGGGCGGGAGACCCAGTACTTC. Translating it yields CASSQRLAGGRETQYF. The chain combines TRBV13 with TRBJ2-5; 14 bases map to TRBD2. The ends lost 5 bases at V and 5 bases at J; junction bases unmatched: 7. The CDR3 consists of 16 residues. Germline V lookup: CDR1 PRHDT, CDR2 FYEKMQ (reference sequence).

The genes are TRBV5-1 and TRBJ2-7; the match to TRBD2 covers 13 bases. CDR3 length equals 15 residues. The J segment lost 7 bases and the V segment lost 2 bases, leaving 6 bases of the junction unmatched. The V gene's germline CDR1 is SGHRS and CDR2 YFSETQ. CDR3 sequence: CASSFGLAGVGEQYF. The CDR3 coding sequence is TGCGCCAGCAGCTTTGGACTAGCGGGAGTTGGGGAGCAGTACTTC.

The chain recombines TRBV11-2 with TRBJ2-7; 8 bases line up with TRBD1. From germline, CDR1 is SGHAT and CDR2 FQNNGV. The CDR3 contains 14 residues. The V and J ends lost 2 bases and 4 bases, in that order; junction bases with no gene match: 4. CDR3 residues: CASSLSDRAYEQYF. CDR3 in DNA: TGTGCCAGCAGCTTATCGGACAGGGCTTACGAGCAGTACTTC.

This clone appeared once. The V and J genes are TRBV29-1 and TRBJ1-2; TRBD1 is a possible D gene (6 bases). The germline V and J ends were trimmed by 2 bases and 1 base, with 11 bases remaining between them. Germline V gives CDR1 SQVTM, CDR2 ANQGSEA. CDR3 length: 14 residues. This chain's CDR3 is CSVEPDRVNYGYTF. DNA for the CDR3: TGCAGCGTTGAACCGGACAGAGTTAACTATGGCTACACCTTC.

V gene TRBV6-1 combines with J gene TRBJ1-5; a weak D match, TRBD1 (6 bases). The CDR3 has 15 residues. The germline gives CDR1 MNHNS, CDR2 SASEGT. Trimming removed 5 bases from V and 6 bases from J, with 17 bases in between. This chain's CDR3 is CASSSGTSVGQPQHF. The CDR3 DNA reads TGTGCCAGCAGTTCCGGGACATCGGTCGGTCAGCCCCAGCATTTT.

This clone has just a few counts. J is TRBJ1-2 and V is TRBV19; the match to TRBD1 covers 7 bases. CDR1 is LNHDA and CDR2 is SQIVND in the germline V gene (reference sequence). The V and J ends lost 5 bases and 8 bases, in that order; junction bases with no gene match: 11. The CDR3 covers 14 residues. The CDR3 here is CASSAAQGSYGYTF. The CDR3 DNA follows: TGTGCCAGTAGTGCGGCACAGGGGAGTTACGGCTACACCTTC. Supplemented by reference TRBV19 and TRBJ1-2, the full variable domain reads DGGITQSPKYLFRKEGQNVTLSCEQNLNHDAMYWYRQDPGQGLRLIYYSQIVNDFQKGDIAEGYSVSREKKESFPLTVTSAQKNPTAFYLCASSAAQGSYGYTFGSGTRLTVV.

The chain carries TRBV14 and TRBJ2-1, with 13 nucleotides matching TRBD2. V trimming: 1 base; J trimming: 16 bases; junction bases outside the gene matches: 4. The CDR3 is made up of 13 amino acids. CDR1 SGHDN and CDR2 FVKESK come from the germline V gene. CDR3 nucleotides: TGTGCCAGCAGCCAAGGGACTAGCGGGAGATATTTCTTC. The encoded protein is CASSQGTSGRYFF.